This T cell receptor beta chain was found in a study of OX40 agonist ivuxolimab in advanced cancers. The repertoire was sequenced with immunoSEQ multiplex PCR; TCRdb's copy has only in-frame clones and lacks some. The profile covers 55,000 to 70,000 clones, with around 88% appearing a single time and around 0.6% taken by the ten largest. Deletions cut 4 bases from V and 4 bases from J, with 23 bases between. The CDR3 is made up of 18 amino acids. The germline gives CDR1 LNHDA, CDR2 SQIVND (reference sequence). The chain carries TRBV19 and TRBJ1-5, with D perhaps TRBD1 (6 bases). The TCR comes from an adult with an advanced solid tumor such as melanoma, head and neck, liver or kidney cancer. The specimen was CD4+ or CD8+ T cells sorted from blood, collected in a trial of the OX40 agonist ivuxolimab. The CDR3 DNA reads as TGTGCCAGTAGTACAATAATGGCCCGGACAGCCCAAAATCAGCCCCAGCATTTT. This encodes CASSTIMARTAQNQPQHF. Variable domain in full (rest from reference TRBV19 and TRBJ1-5): DGGITQSPKYLFRKEGQNVTLSCEQNLNHDAMYWYRQDPGQGLRLIYYSQIVNDFQKGDIAEGYSVSREKKESFPLTVTSAQKNPTAFYLCASSTIMARTAQNQPQHFGDGTRLSIL.